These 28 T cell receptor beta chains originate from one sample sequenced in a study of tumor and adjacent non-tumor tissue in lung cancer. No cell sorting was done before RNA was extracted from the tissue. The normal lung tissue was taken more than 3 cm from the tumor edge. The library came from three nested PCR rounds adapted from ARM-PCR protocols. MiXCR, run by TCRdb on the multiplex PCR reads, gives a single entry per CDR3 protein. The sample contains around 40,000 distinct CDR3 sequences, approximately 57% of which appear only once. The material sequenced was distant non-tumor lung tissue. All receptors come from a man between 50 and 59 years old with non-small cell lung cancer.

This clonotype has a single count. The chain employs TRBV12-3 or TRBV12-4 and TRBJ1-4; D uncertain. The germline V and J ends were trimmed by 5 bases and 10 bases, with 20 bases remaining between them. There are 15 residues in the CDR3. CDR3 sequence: CASSAQLWAYAKLFF. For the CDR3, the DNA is TGTGCCAGCAGTGCTCAGCTGTGGGCCTATGCAAAACTGTTTTTT.

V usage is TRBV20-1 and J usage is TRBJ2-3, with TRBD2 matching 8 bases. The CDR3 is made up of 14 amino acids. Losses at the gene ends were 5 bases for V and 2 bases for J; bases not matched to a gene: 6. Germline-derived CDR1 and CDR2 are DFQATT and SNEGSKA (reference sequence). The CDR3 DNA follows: TGCAGTGCTCCTCGCGGGGGGAACACAGATACGCAGTATTTT. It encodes CSAPRGGNTDTQYF.

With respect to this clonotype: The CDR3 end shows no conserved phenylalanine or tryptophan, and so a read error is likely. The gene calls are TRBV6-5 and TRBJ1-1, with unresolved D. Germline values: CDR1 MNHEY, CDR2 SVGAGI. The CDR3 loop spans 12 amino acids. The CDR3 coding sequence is TGTGCCGGCAGTTCGCGGGACACTGAAGCTTTCTAT. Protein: CAGSSRDTEAFY.

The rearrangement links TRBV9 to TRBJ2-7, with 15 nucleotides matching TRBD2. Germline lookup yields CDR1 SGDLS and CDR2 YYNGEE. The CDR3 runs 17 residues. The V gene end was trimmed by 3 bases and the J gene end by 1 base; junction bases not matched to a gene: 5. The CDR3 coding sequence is TGTGCCAGCAGCGACGGGACTAGCGGGAGGAAATCCTACGAGCAGTACTTC. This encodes CASSDGTSGRKSYEQYF.

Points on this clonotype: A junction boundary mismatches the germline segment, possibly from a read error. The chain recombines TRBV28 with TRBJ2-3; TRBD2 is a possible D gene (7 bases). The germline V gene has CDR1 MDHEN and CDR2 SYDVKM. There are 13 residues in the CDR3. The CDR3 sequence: CARSGGALDTQYF. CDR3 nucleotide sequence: TGTGCCAGAAGTGGGGGGGCCCTAGATACGCAGTACTTT.

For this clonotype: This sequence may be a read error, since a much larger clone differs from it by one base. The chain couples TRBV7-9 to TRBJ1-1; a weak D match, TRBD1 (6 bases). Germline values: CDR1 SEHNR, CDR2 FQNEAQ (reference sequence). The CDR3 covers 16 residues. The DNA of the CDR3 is TGTGCCAGCAGCTTAGGCACAGGGATCTCGAACACTGGAGCTTTCTTT. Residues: CASSLGTGISNTGAFF.

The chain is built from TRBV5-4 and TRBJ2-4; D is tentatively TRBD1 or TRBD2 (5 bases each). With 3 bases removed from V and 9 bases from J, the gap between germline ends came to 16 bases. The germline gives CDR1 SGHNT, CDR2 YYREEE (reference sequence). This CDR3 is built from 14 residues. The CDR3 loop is CASSYLGAHSIQYF. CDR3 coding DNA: TGTGCCAGCAGCTACCTCGGGGCCCACAGCATTCAGTACTTC.

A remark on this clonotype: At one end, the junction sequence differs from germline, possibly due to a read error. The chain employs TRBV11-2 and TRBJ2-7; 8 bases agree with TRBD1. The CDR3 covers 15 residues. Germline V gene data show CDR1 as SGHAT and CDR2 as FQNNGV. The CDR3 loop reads CASNSGTGRTYEQNF. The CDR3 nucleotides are TGTGCTAGCAACTCAGGGACAGGTAGAACCTACGAGCAGAACTTC.

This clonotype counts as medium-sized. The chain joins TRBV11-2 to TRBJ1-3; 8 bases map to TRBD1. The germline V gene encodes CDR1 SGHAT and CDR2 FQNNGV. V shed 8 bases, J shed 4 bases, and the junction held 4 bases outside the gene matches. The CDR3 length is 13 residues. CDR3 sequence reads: CASGTGLGNTIYF. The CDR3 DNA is TGTGCCAGCGGGACAGGTTTGGGAAACACCATATATTTT.

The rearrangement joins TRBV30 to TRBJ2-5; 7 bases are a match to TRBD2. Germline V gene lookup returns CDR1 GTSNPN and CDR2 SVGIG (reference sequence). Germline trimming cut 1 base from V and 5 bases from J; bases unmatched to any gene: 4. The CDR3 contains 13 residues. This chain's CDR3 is CAWSGVGRETQYF. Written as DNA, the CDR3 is TGTGCCTGGAGTGGAGTCGGGAGGGAGACCCAGTACTTC.

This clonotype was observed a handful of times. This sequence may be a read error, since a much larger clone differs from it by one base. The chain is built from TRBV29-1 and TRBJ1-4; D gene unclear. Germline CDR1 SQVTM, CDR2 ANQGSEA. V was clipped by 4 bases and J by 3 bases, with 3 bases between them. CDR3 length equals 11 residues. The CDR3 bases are TGCAGCGTTGTAGCTAATGAAAAACTGTTTTTT. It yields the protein CSVVANEKLFF.

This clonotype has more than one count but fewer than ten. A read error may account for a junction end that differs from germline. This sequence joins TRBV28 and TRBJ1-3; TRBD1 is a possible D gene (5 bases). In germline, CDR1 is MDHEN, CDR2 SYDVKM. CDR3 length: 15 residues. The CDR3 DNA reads TGTGCCAGCAGTCCCGGGTCGGGGGTCTCAAACACCTTATATTTT. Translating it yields CASSPGSGVSNTLYF.

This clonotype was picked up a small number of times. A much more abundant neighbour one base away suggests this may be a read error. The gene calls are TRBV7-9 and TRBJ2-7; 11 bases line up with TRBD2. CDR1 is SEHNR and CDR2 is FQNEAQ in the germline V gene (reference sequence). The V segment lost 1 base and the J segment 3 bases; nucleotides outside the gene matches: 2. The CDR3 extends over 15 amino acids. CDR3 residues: CASSLVLAGGYEQYF. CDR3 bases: TGTGCCAGCAGCTTAGTGCTAGCGGGAGGCTACGAGCAGTACTTC.

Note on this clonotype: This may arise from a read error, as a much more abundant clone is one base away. The CDR3 loop is CASSLGGGPLVMMQFF. The DNA for the CDR3 is TGTGCCAGCAGTTTGGGCGGGGGCCCCCTTGTAATGATGCAGTTCTTC. This chain connects TRBV28 to TRBJ2-1, with a possible D match to TRBD2 (7 bases). Germline V gene data show CDR1 as MDHEN and CDR2 as SYDVKM. This CDR3 spans 16 amino acids. V lost 3 bases, J lost 12 bases, and 24 bases lay in between.

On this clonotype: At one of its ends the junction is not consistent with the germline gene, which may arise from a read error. The CDR3, as DNA: TGTGCCAGCGGTGAACCCTGGAACGGTTCACCCCTCCACTTT. It encodes CASGEPWNGSPLHF. This chain links TRBV6-1 with TRBJ1-6, with unresolved D. The CDR3 length is 14 residues. Per germline, CDR1 MNHNS and CDR2 SASEGT.

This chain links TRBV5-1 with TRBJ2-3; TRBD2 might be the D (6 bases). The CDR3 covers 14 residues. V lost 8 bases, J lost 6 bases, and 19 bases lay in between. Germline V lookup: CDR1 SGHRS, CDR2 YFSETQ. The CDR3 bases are TGCGCCAGTTCTGGCGGGATAACCACGGATACGCAGTATTTT. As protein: CASSGGITTDTQYF.

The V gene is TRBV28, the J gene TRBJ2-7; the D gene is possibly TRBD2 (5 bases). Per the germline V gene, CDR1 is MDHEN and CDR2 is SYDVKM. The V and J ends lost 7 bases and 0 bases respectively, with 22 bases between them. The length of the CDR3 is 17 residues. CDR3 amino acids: CASKPGEGRKSSYEQYF. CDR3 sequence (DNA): TGTGCCAGCAAGCCGGGTGAGGGTCGCAAGAGCTCCTACGAGCAGTACTTC.

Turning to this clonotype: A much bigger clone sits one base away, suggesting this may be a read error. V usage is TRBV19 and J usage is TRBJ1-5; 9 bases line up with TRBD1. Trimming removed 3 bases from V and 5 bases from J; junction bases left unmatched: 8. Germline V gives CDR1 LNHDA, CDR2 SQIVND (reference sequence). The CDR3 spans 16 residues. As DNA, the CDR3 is TGTGCCAGTAGTATTTGCATGCGGGACAGGGATCAGCCCCAGCATTTT. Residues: CASSICMRDRDQPQHF.

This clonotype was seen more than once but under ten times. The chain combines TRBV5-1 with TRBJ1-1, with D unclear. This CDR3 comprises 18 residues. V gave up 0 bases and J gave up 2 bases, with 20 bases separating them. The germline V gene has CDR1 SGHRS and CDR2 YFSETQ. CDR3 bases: TGCGCCAGCAGCTTGGTGAGGAGGGCGGTGGACGTCAACACTGAAGCTTTCTTT. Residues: CASSLVRRAVDVNTEAFF.

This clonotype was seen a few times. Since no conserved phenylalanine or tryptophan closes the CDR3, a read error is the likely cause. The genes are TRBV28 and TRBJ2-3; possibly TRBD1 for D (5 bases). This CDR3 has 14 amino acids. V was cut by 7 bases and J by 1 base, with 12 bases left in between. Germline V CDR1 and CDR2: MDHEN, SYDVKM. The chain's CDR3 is CASTSARGTDTQYL. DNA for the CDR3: TGTGCCAGCACCTCGGCCAGGGGCACAGATACGCAGTATCTT.

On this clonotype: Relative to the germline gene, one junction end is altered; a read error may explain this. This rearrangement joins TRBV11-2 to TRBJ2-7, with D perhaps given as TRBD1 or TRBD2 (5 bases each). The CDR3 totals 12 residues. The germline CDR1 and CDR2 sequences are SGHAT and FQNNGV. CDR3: CARSLEGSKQYF. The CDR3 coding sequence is TGTGCCAGAAGCTTAGAGGGGTCCAAGCAGTACTTC.

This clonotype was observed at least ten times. The CDR3 nucleotides are TGTGCCAGCAGTTACGCGGGCCTAAACTTCTACGAGCAGTACTTC. Protein sequence: CASSYAGLNFYEQYF. The J gene is TRBJ2-7, the V gene TRBV6-5, with D perhaps matching TRBD2 (5 bases). The V end was cut by 2 bases, the J end by 3 bases, with 14 bases between. Germline CDR1 and CDR2: MNHEY and SVGAGI. This CDR3 has 15 residues.

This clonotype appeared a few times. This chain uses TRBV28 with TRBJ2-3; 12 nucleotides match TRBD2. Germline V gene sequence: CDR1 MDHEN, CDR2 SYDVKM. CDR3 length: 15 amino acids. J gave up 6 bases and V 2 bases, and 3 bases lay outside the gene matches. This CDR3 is CASSLNLAGGDTQYF. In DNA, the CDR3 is TGTGCCAGCAGTTTAAATCTAGCGGGAGGGGATACGCAGTATTTT. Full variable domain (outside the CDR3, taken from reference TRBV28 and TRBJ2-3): DVKVTQSSRYLVKRTGEKVFLECVQDMDHENMFWYRQDPGLGLRLIYFSYDVKMKEKGDIPEGYSVSREKKERFSLILESASTNQTSMYLCASSLNLAGGDTQYFGPGTRLTVL.

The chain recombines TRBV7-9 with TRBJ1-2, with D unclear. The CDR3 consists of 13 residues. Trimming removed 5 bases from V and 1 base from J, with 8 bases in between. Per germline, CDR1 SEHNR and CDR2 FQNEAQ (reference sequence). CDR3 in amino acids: CASSANSNYGYTF. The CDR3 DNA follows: TGTGCCAGCAGCGCCAACAGTAACTATGGCTACACCTTC. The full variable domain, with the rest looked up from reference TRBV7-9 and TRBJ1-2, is DTGVSQNPRHKITKRGQNVTFRCDPISEHNRLYWYRQTLGQGPEFLTYFQNEAQLEKSRLLSDRFSAERPKGSFSTLEIQRTEQGDSAMYLCASSANSNYGYTFGSGTRLTVV.

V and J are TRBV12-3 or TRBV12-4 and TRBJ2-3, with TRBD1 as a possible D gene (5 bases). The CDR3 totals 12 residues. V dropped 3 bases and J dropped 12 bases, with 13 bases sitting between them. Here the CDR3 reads CASSFLTDSQYF. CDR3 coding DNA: TGTGCCAGCAGTTTTTTGACAGATAGTCAGTATTTT.

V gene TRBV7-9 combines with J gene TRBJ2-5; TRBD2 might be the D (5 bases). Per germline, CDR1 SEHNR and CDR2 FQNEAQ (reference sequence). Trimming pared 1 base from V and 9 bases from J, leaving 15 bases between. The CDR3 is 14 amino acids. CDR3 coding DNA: TGTGCCAGCAGCTTAGATATGGTGAAGGAGGCCCAGTACTTC. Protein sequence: CASSLDMVKEAQYF.

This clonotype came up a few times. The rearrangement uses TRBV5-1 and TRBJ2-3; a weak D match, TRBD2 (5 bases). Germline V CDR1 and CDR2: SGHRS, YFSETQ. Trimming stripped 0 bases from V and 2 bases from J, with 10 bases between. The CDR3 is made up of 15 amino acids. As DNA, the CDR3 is TGCGCCAGCAGCTTGGGTCACCGGGACACAGATACGCAGTATTTT. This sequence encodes CASSLGHRDTDTQYF.

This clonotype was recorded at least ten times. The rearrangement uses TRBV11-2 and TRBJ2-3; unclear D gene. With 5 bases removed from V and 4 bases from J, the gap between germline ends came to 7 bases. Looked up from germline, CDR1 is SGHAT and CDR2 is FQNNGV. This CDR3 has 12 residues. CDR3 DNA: TGTGCCAGCAGCCTCAATGCAGATACGCAGTATTTT. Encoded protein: CASSLNADTQYF.